In this sample, the clone carrying this T cell receptor (beta chain) turned up many times. Each CDR3 protein gets one entry after TCRdb re-called the 5' RACE reads with MiXCR. The table shows around 100,000 distinct CDR3 sequences, with more than 10% occurring only once. Germline V gives CDR1 SGHDN, CDR2 FVKESK. Germline trimming cut 0 bases from V and 4 bases from J; bases unmatched to any gene: 6. The CDR3 sequence is 16 residues long. The time point: longitudinal time-point 3. These data originate in a study of neurological immune-mediated disorders. Material: PBMCs. The chain is built from TRBV14 and TRBJ2-1, with TRBD2 matching over 7 bases. This clonotype was sampled from a female donor with HTLV-1-associated myelopathy (HAM/TSP). CDR3 in amino acids: CASSQESGARYNEQFF. CDR3 nucleotides: TGTGCCAGCAGCCAAGAGAGCGGGGCTAGATACAATGAGCAGTTCTTC.